These 8 T cell receptor beta chains were sequenced from one sample in a study of chemoradiotherapy in HPV16-positive cancers. Sequencing used immunoSEQ multiplex PCR; TCRdb keeps in-frame clones, though not all of them. Here the sample spans several thousand clones, 80% to 90% being singletons. The input for sequencing was tumor tissue, taken from a patient who underwent chemoradiotherapy. The receptors stem from a human donor with HPV-associated anogenital cancer.

J is TRBJ1-1 and V is TRBV21-1; the table's D call, TRBD1, was not checked against the DNA. TRBV21-1 is assigned pseudogene status. This CDR3 has 16 residues. CDR3 DNA sequence: TGTGCCAGCAGCAAAGGGCACAGGGGCCTTTCCACTGAAGCTTTCTTT. Translation gives CASSKGHRGLSTEAFF.

The rearrangement uses TRBV10-3 and TRBJ1-2; the D is unclear. The CDR3 spans 14 residues. V shed 0 bases and J shed 6 bases, with 11 bases lying between them. Germline loops: CDR1 ENHRY, CDR2 SYGVKD. CDR3 sequence: CAISESQQNNGYTF. In nucleotides, the CDR3 is TGTGCCATCAGTGAGTCGCAACAGAATAATGGCTACACCTTC.

The rearrangement joins TRBV29-1 to TRBJ1-1; D not certain. The V gene lost 1 base and the J gene lost 1 base, with 16 bases spanning the gap. CDR1 is SQVTM, CDR2 ANQGSEA, per germline. The CDR3 length is 16 residues. The CDR3 reads CSVEGAQQKANTEAFF. The CDR3 bases are TGCAGCGTTGAAGGCGCACAACAGAAAGCGAACACTGAAGCTTTCTTT.

The J gene is TRBJ2-2, the V gene TRBV7-3; 8 bases agree with TRBD2. Trimming took 5 bases from V and 7 from J; bases not matched to a gene: 9. CDR3 size: 15 residues. Germline CDR1 SGHTA, CDR2 FQGTGA. The DNA of the CDR3 is TGTGCCAGCAGCCCCTGGCGGGAGGTCGTCGGGGAGCTGTTTTTT. The encoded protein is CASSPWREVVGELFF.

The genes are TRBV10-3 and TRBJ2-3; 11 nucleotides agree with TRBD2. Germline loops: CDR1 ENHRY, CDR2 SYGVKD. The CDR3 length is 18 residues. The junction had 22 bases not matched to a gene; V was cut back by 10 bases and J by 7 bases. In DNA form, the CDR3 reads TGTGCCACATCGACGTCTTTCTTCACTAGCGGGAGAGGGCATACGCAGTATTTT. This sequence encodes CATSTSFFTSGRGHTQYF.

The J gene is TRBJ2-7, the V gene TRBV10-3; no clear D gene. The CDR3 is made up of 12 amino acids. The germline gives CDR1 ENHRY, CDR2 SYGVKD. The V end lost 5 bases, the J end lost 0 bases, and 5 bases lay between the germline ends. The CDR3 here is CAISSSSYEQYF. Here the CDR3 DNA reads TGTGCCATCAGTTCCAGCTCCTACGAGCAGTACTTC.

The chain recombines TRBV19 with TRBJ2-5, with no clear D. The CDR3 loop spans 14 amino acids. The V gene's germline CDR1 is LNHDA and CDR2 SQIVND (reference sequence). Trimming cost V 1 base and J 1 base, with 7 bases left between them. CDR3 nucleotides: TGTGCCAGTAGTATAGTTGGAGTCCAAGAGACCCAGTACTTC. It specifies CASSIVGVQETQYF.

This sequence joins TRBV10-2 and TRBJ2-3; D is possibly TRBD2 (6 bases). Germline V CDR1 and CDR2: WSHSY, SAAADI. There are 18 residues in the CDR3. Trimming pared 3 bases from V and 1 base from J, leaving 20 bases between. DNA of the CDR3: TGCGCCAGCAGTGAATGGATTGGCGGGATAGACGGCACAGATACGCAGTATTTT. Encoded protein: CASSEWIGGIDGTDTQYF.